These 13 T cell receptor beta chains originate from one sample sequenced in a study of cytomegalovirus exposure and HLA in healthy donors listed by TCRdb under 2017. The library was prepared using the immunoSEQ multiplex PCR assay. The multiplex PCR relied on a mix of 60 forward primers for TCR Vbeta segments and 13 reverse primers for TCR Jbeta segments. Here the immuneACCESS table is served through TCRdb, limited to in-frame sequences with V and J called. Missing clones are a known gap in these copies; in checked studies unresolved V genes cover under half, and the rest lacks a known reason. The sample contains a few hundred thousand clones, roughly 89% of them found a single time. Of the sample, 0.95% to 1.1% is held by the ten largest clones. Sequencing used PBMCs. The receptors stem from a woman between 18 and 30 years old in good health and CMV-seronegative.

This rearrangement joins TRBV27 to TRBJ2-7; the D gene is possibly TRBD1 (6 bases). The V gene's germline CDR1 is MNHEY and CDR2 SMNVEV (reference sequence). Trimming left V 7 bases short and J 3 bases short, with 13 bases between. The CDR3 length is 13 residues. The CDR3 is CASKTGQSYEQYF. CDR3 nucleotides: TGTGCCAGCAAAACAGGGCAGAGCTACGAGCAGTACTTC.

A single count supports this clone. The chain carries TRBV6-1 and TRBJ2-5; D might be TRBD2 (6 bases). CDR3 size: 15 residues. Germline CDR1 is MNHNS and CDR2 is SASEGT. Trimming took 3 bases from V and 0 from J, leaving 11 bases between them. The CDR3 is CASSDGTLYQETQYF. CDR3 DNA: TGTGCCAGCAGTGACGGGACTTTGTACCAAGAGACCCAGTACTTC.

The chain joins TRBV15 to TRBJ1-1; 7 bases match TRBD1. The CDR3 totals 14 residues. Per the germline V gene, CDR1 is LNHNV and CDR2 is YYDKDF (reference sequence). V dropped 1 base and J dropped 1; count of bases not matched to a gene: 0. CDR3 DNA sequence: TGTGCCACCAGCAGAGGACAGGGGAACACTGAAGCTTTCTTT. Translation gives CATSRGQGNTEAFF.

The chain couples TRBV4-3 to TRBJ2-7; D uncertain. Per germline, CDR1 LGHNA and CDR2 YSLEER. V shed 1 base and J shed 6 bases, with 4 bases lying between them. CDR3 length: 11 residues. CDR3 region: CASSQAGEQYF. CDR3 in DNA: TGCGCCAGCAGCCAAGCGGGCGAGCAGTACTTC.

This clone was seen only a few times. The genes are TRBV30 and TRBJ1-1; unclear D gene. V lost 4 bases to trimming and J lost 3 bases, with 24 bases between them. The V gene's germline CDR1 is GTSNPN and CDR2 SVGIG (reference sequence). There are 17 residues in the CDR3. CDR3 residues: CAWNAFMSLARDTEAFF. Written as DNA, the CDR3 is TGTGCCTGGAACGCATTTATGTCTCTCGCGAGGGACACTGAAGCTTTCTTT. The complete variable domain, with remaining parts taken from reference TRBV30 and TRBJ1-1, reads SQTIHQWPATLVQPVGSPLSLECTVEGTSNPNLYWYRQAAGRGLQLLFYSVGIGQISSEVPQNLSASRPQDRQFILSSKKLLLSDSGFYLCAWNAFMSLARDTEAFFGQGTRLTVV.

As concerns this clone: Because it lacks the conserved phenylalanine or tryptophan at the end, this CDR3 is likely a read error. The chain employs TRBV6-5 and TRBJ1-2; TRBD1 aligns across 11 bases. CDR1 and CDR2 (germline): MNHEY, SVGAGI. The CDR3 totals 16 residues. The J segment lost 3 bases and the V segment lost 0 bases, leaving 3 bases of the junction unmatched. As DNA, the CDR3 is TGTGCCAGCAGTTACTCGAGGACAGGGGGCGACTATGGCTACACCCTC. It specifies CASSYSRTGGDYGYTL.

The rearrangement uses TRBV7-2 and TRBJ1-1; 8 bases align to TRBD1. The CDR3 loop spans 15 amino acids. Trimming cost V 5 bases and J 5 bases; bases outside gene matches: 10. CDR1 SGHTA and CDR2 FQGNSA come from the germline V gene. The CDR3 nucleotides read TGTGCCAGCAGCCTAATGACAGGGGATTCTACTGAAGCTTTCTTT. Translating it yields CASSLMTGDSTEAFF.

The rearrangement uses TRBV2 and TRBJ1-2; weak D call: TRBD1 (5 bases). Germline V gives CDR1 SNHLY, CDR2 FYNNEI. The CDR3 is made up of 13 amino acids. CDR3 in DNA: TGTGCTACCCAGGGTGCTAAAATCTATGGCTACACCTTC. It is translated as CATQGAKIYGYTF.

This chain uses TRBV4-3 with TRBJ2-7; 9 bases agree with TRBD1. CDR3 size: 14 residues. J was trimmed by 5 bases and V by 4 bases; bases with no gene match: 6. Germline-derived CDR1 and CDR2 are LGHNA and YSLEER. CDR3 bases: TGCGCCAGCAGCCCCGGACAGGGGCGGAACGAGCAGTACTTC. Translated, it gives CASSPGQGRNEQYF.

The chain is built from TRBV7-2 and TRBJ2-3; 10 bases line up with TRBD2. The CDR3 consists of 17 residues. V was clipped by 4 bases and J by 2 bases; unmatched bases: 9. CDR1 and CDR2 from the germline V gene are SGHTA and FQGNSA. CDR3 residues: CASSSMGLARHTDTQYF. The CDR3 coding sequence is TGTGCCAGCAGCTCGATGGGACTAGCGAGACACACAGATACGCAGTATTTT. Variable domain in full (rest from reference TRBV7-2 and TRBJ2-3): GAGVSQSPSNKVTEKGKDVELRCDPISGHTALYWYRQSLGQGLEFLIYFQGNSAPDKSGLPSDRFSAERTGGSVSTLTIQRTQQEDSAVYLCASSSMGLARHTDTQYFGPGTRLTVL.

This clone was recorded only once. This chain uses TRBV18 with TRBJ1-2, with 8 nucleotides matching TRBD1. Per germline, CDR1 KGHSH and CDR2 LQKENI. V trimming: 5 bases; J trimming: 8 bases; junction bases outside the gene matches: 4. The CDR3 extends over 12 amino acids. CDR3 in amino acids: CASSSQGDGYTF. CDR3 DNA: TGTGCCAGCTCATCACAGGGGGACGGCTACACCTTC.

V and J are TRBV13 and TRBJ2-3; TRBD1 is a possible D gene (6 bases). CDR3 length: 16 residues. The germline CDR1 and CDR2 sequences are PRHDT and FYEKMQ (reference sequence). V gave up 2 bases and J gave up 1 base, with 13 bases separating them. The CDR3 bases are TGTGCCAGCAGCTTAAATTTGTGGGGGCGCACAGATACGCAGTATTTT. This gives the protein CASSLNLWGRTDTQYF.

The CDR3 sequence: CASSFSVSGGQETQYF. The CDR3 DNA follows: TGTGCCAGCAGCTTCTCGGTGTCGGGGGGGCAAGAGACCCAGTACTTC. V and J are TRBV7-2 and TRBJ2-5, with 8 bases that match TRBD2. The junction had 8 bases not matched to a gene; V was cut back by 3 bases and J by 2 bases. This CDR3 is 16 amino acids long. Looked up from germline, CDR1 is SGHTA and CDR2 is FQGNSA.